This TCR beta chain was captured in a study of shared clonotypes between healthy human individuals. Study-level background: CD4 naive and memory got three plates each, CD8 naive two, CD8 memory one. Study conclusions and caveats: A reduction in generation probabilities was seen for non-shared clonotypes relative to those shared by all four donors. Blood was the sole source, and tissue repertoires probably differ. Among donors, the sharing of clonotypes was expected to be influenced by sequencing depth.

The CDR3 contains 16 residues. CDR1 and CDR2 (germline): MNHNY, SVGAGI (reference sequence). V lost 5 bases and J lost 4, with 18 bases in between. Details on this clone: Its antigen is not known.

Profiling relied on immunoSEQ multiplex PCR, and the TCRdb table lists in-frame clones only, not all of them. The sample includes 2 million to 2.5 million clones, approximately 95% of them seen just once. This receptor was identified in a man aged 18 to 35 in good health. V gene TRBV6-6 combines with J gene TRBJ2-1; D may match TRBD1 or TRBD2 (5 bases each). The sequenced sample was naive CD4+ T cells sorted from blood. The sample's subset: CD45RA+ positively selected. The CDR3 here is CASSPALGERYNEQFF. CDR3 sequence (DNA): TGTGCCAGCAGTCCCGCCTTGGGGGAGCGTTACAATGAGCAGTTCTTC.